These T cell receptor beta chains were read from a single sample in a study of cytotoxic CD8 clonotypes in ibrutinib-treated CLL. The table came from immunoSEQ multiplex PCR; TCRdb's copy has only in-frame clones and leaves some out. The table records just over 200,000 clones, over 65% of them present only once. This specimen was PBMCs, taken after 12 months of ibrutinib treatment. The receptors were sampled from a human donor with chronic lymphocytic leukemia. The CDR3 runs from the conserved cysteine through the conserved F or W. Fields, in order: V gene, clone size, D gene, J gene, CDR3 protein, CDR3 DNA. D genes are given only for firm matches. Clone size is given for some rows only: seen once, a few or many times, or a class if the clone is expanded.

TRBV30	few	.	TRBJ1-5	CAWKSSTNQPQHF	TGTGCCTGGAAAAGCAGTACCAATCAGCCCCAGCATTTT
TRBV2	.	TRBD1	TRBJ2-1	CASSEQGARNNEQFF	TGTGCCAGCAGTGAGCAGGGGGCGCGTAACAATGAGCAGTTCTTC
TRBV9	.	TRBD2	TRBJ2-2	CASSPRGETGELFF	TGTGCCAGCAGTCCGCGGGGGGAAACCGGGGAGCTGTTTTTT
TRBV7-2	.	.	TRBJ2-2	CASSSRAGNTGELFF	TGTGCCAGCAGCTCTAGGGCTGGGAACACCGGGGAGCTGTTTTTT
TRBV7-3	few	.	TRBJ1-6	CASSLIYNSPLHF	TGTGCCAGCAGCTTAATCTACAATTCACCCCTCCACTTT
TRBV30	.	.	TRBJ2-7	CAWSFGQHSEQYF	TGTGCCTGGAGTTTTGGACAGCACTCGGAGCAGTACTTC
TRBV11-2	.	.	TRBJ1-1	CASSASHRLQNTEAFF	TGTGCCAGCAGCGCATCGCACAGGCTCCAGAACACTGAAGCTTTCTTT
TRBV20-1	many	.	TRBJ1-2	CSARFLSGYTF	TGCAGTGCTAGGTTCCTGAGTGGCTACACCTTC
TRBV11-2	.	.	TRBJ2-7	CASGLTRGGYEQYF	TGTGCCAGCGGACTTACCAGGGGAGGCTACGAGCAGTACTTC
TRBV29-1	.	.	TRBJ1-2	CSVEDRAAYYGYTF	TGCAGCGTTGAAGACAGGGCTGCCTACTATGGCTACACCTTC
TRBV14	.	.	TRBJ2-1	CASSGWGGLRYNEQFF	TGTGCCAGCAGCGGTTGGGGGGGCTTACGGTACAATGAGCAGTTCTTC
TRBV30	.	.	TRBJ2-7	CALEFGTSLLEQYF	TGTGCACTGGAGTTTGGAACTAGCCTGCTGGAGCAGTACTTC
TRBV19	.	TRBD1	TRBJ1-5	CASSMVYQTGRQPQHF	TGTGCCAGTAGTATGGTCTATCAGACAGGGAGACAGCCCCAGCATTTT
TRBV19	.	.	TRBJ1-1	CASLSREGNTEAFF	TGTGCCAGTCTTTCCAGAGAAGGGAACACTGAAGCTTTCTTT
TRBV15	.	.	TRBJ1-4	CATSRDRGRGEKLFF	TGTGCCACCAGCAGAGATAGGGGCCGGGGTGAAAAACTGTTTTTT
TRBV5-6	.	.	TRBJ1-6	CASSWLSGSSYNSPLHF	TGTGCCAGCAGCTGGCTGTCAGGGAGCTCCTATAATTCACCCCTCCACTTT
TRBV18	.	.	TRBJ1-2	CASSPPRGMDYGYTF	TGTGCCAGCTCACCACCAAGGGGGATGGACTATGGCTACACCTTC
TRBV2	.	.	TRBJ2-7	CASTATLGEQYF	TGTGCCAGCACGGCCACCCTAGGGGAGCAGTACTTC
TRBV14	few	.	TRBJ2-3	CASSQDQGSTDTQYF	TGTGCCAGCAGCCAAGATCAGGGATCCACAGATACGCAGTATTTT
TRBV30	few	.	TRBJ1-2	CAWSGQQGNFYGYTF	TGTGCCTGGAGTGGACAACAGGGAAACTTCTATGGCTACACCTTC
TRBV4-2	.	.	TRBJ1-2	CASSQEGAVGYGYTF	TGTGCCAGCAGCCAAGAGGGGGCGGTTGGCTATGGCTACACCTTC
TRBV11-2	.	TRBD2	TRBJ2-1	CASSLDPFRLAGYNEQFF	TGTGCCAGCAGCTTAGATCCATTCCGGCTAGCGGGATACAATGAGCAGTTCTTC
TRBV2	.	.	TRBJ1-1	CASRKGEWNTEAFF	TGTGCCAGCAGGAAGGGCGAATGGAACACTGAAGCTTTCTTT
TRBV4-2	.	.	TRBJ1-4	CASSQDYGERSTNEKLFF	TGTGCCAGCAGCCAAGATTACGGCGAGCGTTCAACTAATGAAAAACTGTTTTTT
TRBV7-9	few	.	TRBJ1-2	CASSLGAPGGYTF	TGTGCCAGCAGCTTAGGTGCTCCGGGGGGCTACACCTTC
TRBV28	once	.	TRBJ2-3	CASSLRGPTDTQYF	TGTGCCAGCAGTTTGCGGGGGCCCACAGATACGCAGTATTTT
TRBV7-3	.	.	TRBJ1-4	CASSHTQEKLFF	TGTGCCAGCAGCCACACTCAGGAAAAACTGTTTTTT
TRBV25-1	.	.	TRBJ1-1	CASSDWRMNTEAFF	TGTGCCAGCAGTGATTGGAGGATGAACACTGAAGCTTTCTTT
TRBV7-3	.	.	TRBJ2-7	CASSPHGHEQYF	TGTGCCAGCAGCCCCCACGGCCACGAGCAGTACTTC
TRBV5-1	.	.	TRBJ2-1	CASSSGVLNEQFF	TGCGCCAGCAGCTCCGGGGTTTTGAATGAGCAGTTCTTC
TRBV28	.	.	TRBJ1-4	CASSFWSAGEKLFF	TGTGCCAGCAGTTTCTGGTCAGCTGGGGAAAAACTGTTTTTT
TRBV28	.	.	TRBJ1-5	CASSSPASNQPQHF	TGTGCCAGCAGTTCCCCAGCTAGCAATCAGCCCCAGCATTTT
TRBV28	.	TRBD1	TRBJ1-5	CASSLLGQGERQPQHF	TGTGCCAGCAGTTTGTTAGGACAGGGCGAAAGGCAGCCCCAGCATTTT
TRBV19	few	TRBD1	TRBJ2-3	CASKTGAWTDTQYF	TGTGCCAGTAAGACAGGGGCTTGGACAGATACGCAGTATTTT
TRBV5-1	.	TRBD1	TRBJ1-5	CASSPWTGDQPQHF	TGCGCCAGCAGCCCCTGGACAGGGGATCAGCCCCAGCATTTT
TRBV4-2	.	TRBD1	TRBJ2-1	CASSPRDRFIADSYNEQFF	TGTGCCAGCAGCCCCCGGGACAGGTTTATAGCGGACTCCTACAATGAGCAGTTCTTC
TRBV29-1	.	.	TRBJ1-2	CSVSLQVNQGGYTF	TGCAGCGTTAGTCTACAGGTCAATCAGGGTGGCTACACCTTC
TRBV29-1	.	TRBD1	TRBJ1-2	CSVGGTDEGYGYTF	TGCAGCGTTGGAGGGACAGACGAAGGCTATGGCTACACCTTC
TRBV9	.	.	TRBJ1-1	CASSLERTMLTEAFF	TGTGCCAGCAGCCTAGAGCGGACGATGTTGACTGAAGCTTTCTTT
TRBV19	.	.	TRBJ2-3	CASSPPPRERDTQYF	TGTGCCAGTAGTCCACCCCCCAGGGAAAGAGATACGCAGTATTTT
TRBV5-4	few	TRBD1	TRBJ1-2	CASSLGGDRARGYTF	TGTGCCAGCAGCTTGGGAGGGGACAGGGCCCGTGGCTACACCTTC
TRBV5-1	few	TRBD1	TRBJ2-1	CASSSGQGWDEQFF	TGCGCCAGCAGTTCCGGACAGGGTTGGGATGAGCAGTTCTTC
TRBV6-5	.	.	TRBJ1-4	CASKDAGWDEKLFF	TGTGCCAGCAAAGATGCGGGGTGGGATGAAAAACTGTTTTTT
TRBV30	.	.	TRBJ1-2	CAWSATGRVGHYGYTF	TGTGCCTGGAGCGCGACCGGGAGGGTCGGGCACTATGGCTACACCTTC
TRBV18	.	TRBD2	TRBJ2-7	CASSELAGGEQYF	TGTGCCAGCTCGGAACTAGCGGGGGGCGAGCAGTACTTC
TRBV6-1	few	.	TRBJ1-2	CASSEGLRYGYTF	TGTGCCAGCAGTGAAGGGCTTCGGTATGGCTACACCTTC
TRBV5-6	.	TRBD2	TRBJ2-3	CASTGTSSGTQYF	TGTGCCAGCACCGGGACTAGTTCCGGTACGCAGTATTTT
TRBV11-3	.	.	TRBJ1-6	CASSLTGNSPLHF	TGTGCCAGCAGCTTAACTGGGAATTCACCCCTCCACTTT
TRBV7-9	.	.	TRBJ1-2	CASSRHRAYGYTF	TGTGCCAGCAGCCGGCACAGGGCCTATGGCTACACCTTC